This paragraph covers one TCR beta chain sequence. These data come from a study of blood T cell repertoires in COVID-19. Study-level information: COVID-19 samples from acute and convalescent phases originated in the United States, Italy and Spain. T cells, B-cell-depleted T cells, or PBMCs provided the cDNA or gDNA that served as material.

V lost 5 bases and J lost 4, with 12 bases in between. CDR1 is SGHVS, CDR2 FNYEAQ, per germline. The CDR3 is 13 amino acids. The authors' processing: Reference gene primer amplification gave nucleated cell count estimates. Clones were sequenced by immunoSEQ multiplex PCR, and TCRdb holds only the in-frame ones, with some missing. For V, J and clone size, that table is used; D and trimming come from the DNA. The sample includes around 170,000 clones, about 91% of them seen just once. The sample was peripheral blood. The TCR originated in a woman aged 25 to 39 with acute or convalescent COVID-19. The genes are TRBV7-6 and TRBJ2-7, with no clear D. The CDR3 loop reads CASSRTPSYEQYF. The CDR3 DNA reads TGTGCCAGCAGCCGTACTCCTTCATACGAGCAGTACTTC.